Shown below are 27 T cell receptor beta chains from a single sample sequenced in a study of blood T cell repertoires in COVID-19. Clones were sequenced by immunoSEQ multiplex PCR, and TCRdb holds only the in-frame ones, with some missing. The data contain about 76,000 clones, roughly 81% of them seen just once; the ten biggest clones take up about 10%. Sequencing used peripheral blood. These receptors came from a man aged 60 to 69 with COVID-19, enrolled during active disease.

This chain connects TRBV7-2 to TRBJ1-5; TRBD1 matches 7 bases. Germline CDR1 reads SGHTA; CDR2 reads FQGNSA. This CDR3 has 15 residues. V was pared by 5 bases and J by 0 bases, with 4 bases of the junction left unmatched. CDR3 bases: TGTGCCAGCAGCAGACAGGGCTATAGCAATCAGCCCCAGCATTTT. This encodes CASSRQGYSNQPQHF.

The genes are TRBV7-6 and TRBJ1-1; 7 bases fit TRBD1. Germline CDR1 and CDR2: SGHVS and FNYEAQ. The V segment lost 2 bases and the J segment 0 bases; nucleotides outside the gene matches: 9. The CDR3 has 17 residues. CDR3 loop: CASSLKLRDSLNTEAFF. As DNA, the CDR3 is TGTGCCAGCAGCTTAAAACTTCGGGACAGCTTGAACACTGAAGCTTTCTTT.

The chain carries TRBV6-5 and TRBJ2-1; 10 nucleotides line up with TRBD2. V shed 10 bases, J shed 4 bases, and the junction held 4 bases outside the gene matches. The CDR3 runs to 13 residues. CDR1 and CDR2 from the germline V gene are MNHEY and SVGAGI. The CDR3 DNA reads as TGTGCCACCCTAGCGGGAGCATACAATGAGCAGTTCTTC. Protein sequence: CATLAGAYNEQFF.

J is TRBJ1-5 and V is TRBV28; D might be TRBD1 (6 bases). Germline lookup yields CDR1 MDHEN and CDR2 SYDVKM. The CDR3 has 14 amino acids. V was pared by 7 bases and J by 4 bases, with 14 bases between. CDR3 protein: CASNSGGLNQPQHF. The CDR3 DNA sequence: TGTGCCAGCAACTCGGGGGGCCTTAATCAGCCCCAGCATTTT.

The chain carries TRBV6-5 and TRBJ1-1; D gene uncertain. Germline-derived CDR1 and CDR2 are MNHEY and SVGAGI. With 2 bases removed from V and 1 base from J, the gap between germline ends came to 14 bases. CDR3 length: 16 amino acids. As DNA, the CDR3 is TGTGCCAGCAGTTACGCATTAACGGCGGGGAACACTGAAGCTTTCTTT. As protein: CASSYALTAGNTEAFF.

The chain uses TRBV10-1 and TRBJ2-3; 7 bases line up with TRBD2. The junction had 8 bases not matched to a gene; V was cut back by 6 bases and J by 2 bases. This CDR3 spans 15 amino acids. CDR1 and CDR2 (germline): WNHNN, SYGVQD (reference sequence). CDR3 region: CASRKSGANTDTQYF. CDR3 bases: TGCGCCAGCAGGAAAAGCGGGGCGAACACAGATACGCAGTATTTT.

The rearrangement uses TRBV28 and TRBJ1-1; 12 bases line up with TRBD1. Germline-derived CDR1 and CDR2 are MDHEN and SYDVKM. The ends lost 5 bases at V and 6 bases at J; junction bases unmatched: 4. The CDR3 length is 14 residues. CDR3 residues: CASSGGQGASEAFF. The CDR3 nucleotides are TGTGCCAGCAGTGGGGGACAGGGGGCCTCTGAAGCTTTCTTT.

This sequence joins TRBV18 and TRBJ1-2; TRBD1 matches 9 bases. This CDR3 region has 17 residues. The germline V gene encodes CDR1 KGHSH and CDR2 LQKENI. The junction had 7 bases not matched to a gene; V was cut back by 0 bases and J by 2 bases. The CDR3 DNA follows: TGTGCCAGCTCACCACCGACAGGGGGATTAAGGAACTATGGCTACACCTTC. Translating it yields CASSPPTGGLRNYGYTF.

This clone occurred once. The J gene is TRBJ2-1, the V gene TRBV7-9, with D maybe TRBD2 (6 bases). Germline CDR1 SEHNR, CDR2 FQNEAQ (reference sequence). The CDR3 loop spans 13 amino acids. Trimming removed 5 bases from V and 5 bases from J, with 10 bases in between. DNA for the CDR3: TGTGCCAGCAGCCCCCCGGGGGACAATGAGCAGTTCTTC. The encoded protein is CASSPPGDNEQFF.

This chain connects TRBV6-6 to TRBJ2-7; 10 nucleotides align to TRBD1. The CDR3 has 12 residues. The V gene's germline CDR1 is MNHNY and CDR2 SVGAGI (reference sequence). V shed 6 bases and J 13 bases; nucleotides not matched to a gene: 9. CDR3 nucleotides: TGTGCCAGCAGACCCGGGACAGGGGTATACTACTTC. Translating gives CASRPGTGVYYF.

This chain connects TRBV12-3 or TRBV12-4 to TRBJ1-2; no definite D call. This CDR3 is built from 13 residues. Between the trimmed V and J ends, which lost 0 bases and 6 bases, there was a span of 8 bases. DNA of the CDR3: TGTGCCAGCAGTTTAGCCGAGGGAGATGGCTACACCTTC. It specifies CASSLAEGDGYTF.

This chain joins TRBV9 and TRBJ2-3; TRBD2 matches 9 bases. The V gene's germline CDR1 is SGDLS and CDR2 YYNGEE. The CDR3 has 17 amino acids. The V segment lost 0 bases and the J segment 4 bases; nucleotides outside the gene matches: 9. In nucleotides, the CDR3 is TGTGCCAGCAGCGTAGGGTCAGGACTAGCGACCGCAGATACGCAGTATTTT. Its translation is CASSVGSGLATADTQYF.

J is TRBJ1-4 and V is TRBV3-1 (or the pseudogene TRBV3-2); 9 bases fit TRBD1. The germline CDR1 and CDR2 sequences are LGHDT and YNNKEL (reference sequence). After removal of 4 bases from V and 8 bases from J, the junction contained 8 bases not matched to a gene. CDR3 length: 15 amino acids. The CDR3 sequence is CASSLLTGGDEKLFF. The DNA of the CDR3 is TGTGCCAGCAGCCTCCTGACAGGGGGGGACGAAAAACTGTTTTTT.

V gene TRBV7-2 combines with J gene TRBJ2-1, with D possibly being TRBD2 (6 bases). Germline values: CDR1 SGHTA, CDR2 FQGNSA. Trimming cost V 6 bases and J 4 bases, with 13 bases left between them. The CDR3 runs 14 residues. The DNA for the CDR3 is TGTGCCAGCAGTTTCGGGACTCCGTACAATGAGCAGTTCTTC. This gives the protein CASSFGTPYNEQFF.

The chain recombines TRBV7-6 with TRBJ2-2; 7 bases map to TRBD2. V was clipped by 1 base and J by 1 base; unmatched bases: 3. Per germline, CDR1 SGHVS and CDR2 FNYEAQ. This CDR3 spans 16 amino acids. CDR3 DNA: TGTGCCAGCAGCTTAGAGGTAGCGGGGAACACCGGGGAGCTGTTTTTT. Protein: CASSLEVAGNTGELFF.

The chain carries TRBV10-3 and TRBJ2-5; 14 bases line up with TRBD2. The junction had 5 bases not matched to a gene; V was cut back by 0 bases and J by 5 bases. CDR1 is ENHRY, CDR2 SYGVKD, per germline. The CDR3 runs 17 residues. CDR3 in DNA: TGTGCCATCAGTGAGTCGACTAGCGGGGGGGCCTTGGAGACCCAGTACTTC. Protein sequence: CAISESTSGGALETQYF.

The V call is TRBV5-4, the J call TRBJ1-2, with D maybe TRBD1 (5 bases). CDR1 and CDR2 from the germline V gene are SGHNT and YYREEE (reference sequence). Between the trimmed V and J ends, which lost 0 bases and 8 bases, there was a span of 11 bases. The CDR3 sequence is 13 residues long. CDR3: CASSLDTGGGYTF. CDR3 bases: TGTGCCAGCAGCTTGGATACAGGAGGGGGCTACACCTTC. The full variable domain, in which reference TRBV5-4 and TRBJ1-2 provide the parts outside the CDR3, is ETGVTQSPTHLIKTRGQQVTLRCSSQSGHNTVSWYQQALGQGPQFIFQYYREEENGRGNFPPRFSGLQFPNYSSELNVNALELDDSALYLCASSLDTGGGYTFGSGTRLTVV.

In its sample, this clone was seen once. The chain links TRBV18 to TRBJ1-1; 7 positions match TRBD1. CDR1 and CDR2 (germline): KGHSH, LQKENI. Trimming cost V 1 base and J 3 bases; bases outside gene matches: 2. There are 14 residues in the CDR3. DNA of the CDR3: TGTGCCAGCTCACCACGCACAGGGGACACTGAAGCTTTCTTT. This translates into CASSPRTGDTEAFF.

This chain uses TRBV15 with TRBJ2-3, with D perhaps matching TRBD1 (6 bases). Trimming left V 0 bases short and J 5 bases short, with 18 bases between. The CDR3 covers 17 residues. Germline lookup yields CDR1 LNHNV and CDR2 YYDKDF (reference sequence). The CDR3 nucleotides are TGTGCCACCAGCAGAGATCCCCGCCAGGGGATAGGAGATACGCAGTATTTT. Residues: CATSRDPRQGIGDTQYF.

V and J are TRBV5-4 and TRBJ2-2; D may be TRBD2 (6 bases). The CDR3 totals 16 residues. V gave up 1 base and J gave up 7 bases, with 17 bases separating them. CDR1 is SGHNT, CDR2 YYREEE, per germline (reference sequence). Here the CDR3 DNA reads TGTGCCAGCAGCTTGTCTTCGCGGTTGGGGGGCGGGGAGCTGTTTTTT. It encodes CASSLSSRLGGGELFF.

The genes are TRBV27 and TRBJ1-2; a weak D match, TRBD1 (5 bases). The V gene lost 4 bases and the J gene lost 6 bases, with 18 bases spanning the gap. CDR1 MNHEY and CDR2 SMNVEV come from the germline V gene (reference sequence). The CDR3 sequence is 15 residues long. The CDR3 nucleotides read TGTGCCAGCAGTTCCGCCGCTAGGGGAGGAGATGGCTACACCTTC. Amino acid sequence: CASSSAARGGDGYTF.

J is TRBJ1-6 and V is TRBV18; D is perhaps TRBD1 (6 bases). Germline-derived CDR1 and CDR2 are KGHSH and LQKENI. The CDR3 is made up of 16 amino acids. Deletions cut 1 base from V and 5 bases from J, with 12 bases between. Here the CDR3 reads CASSPRGGEDNSPLHF. The DNA of the CDR3 is TGTGCCAGCTCACCACGGGGGGGCGAAGATAATTCACCCCTCCACTTT.

The chain uses TRBV5-1 and TRBJ2-1; D is possibly TRBD2 (5 bases). Germline CDR1 reads SGHRS; CDR2 reads YFSETQ. The V end was cut by 2 bases, the J end by 2 bases, with 11 bases between. The CDR3 covers 15 residues. The CDR3 protein is CASSLRTLTYNEQFF. The CDR3 DNA reads TGCGCCAGCAGCTTACGGACTCTAACCTACAATGAGCAGTTCTTC.

The chain combines TRBV9 with TRBJ1-1; the D gene is possibly TRBD1 (6 bases). Germline V gives CDR1 SGDLS, CDR2 YYNGEE. V was pared by 4 bases and J by 7 bases, with 11 bases between. The CDR3 loop spans 12 amino acids. The CDR3 DNA is TGTGCCAGCAGCACAACAGGGATTGAAGCTTTCTTT. It is translated as CASSTTGIEAFF.

The rearrangement uses TRBV7-6 and TRBJ2-2; TRBD2 matches 13 bases. CDR1 is SGHVS and CDR2 is FNYEAQ in the germline V gene. There are 16 residues in the CDR3. V shed 4 bases and J 2 bases; nucleotides not matched to a gene: 1. CDR3 loop: CASSWTSGGNTGELFF. The CDR3 DNA sequence: TGTGCCAGCAGCTGGACTAGCGGGGGTAACACCGGGGAGCTGTTTTTT.

The V gene is TRBV9, the J gene TRBJ2-2, with 8 positions matching TRBD2. With 1 base clipped from V and 6 bases from J, the junction kept 5 bases outside the gene matches. Germline V gene sequence: CDR1 SGDLS, CDR2 YYNGEE. The CDR3 loop spans 15 amino acids. The CDR3: CASSVRSGVAGELFF. CDR3 nucleotide sequence: TGTGCCAGCAGCGTACGTAGCGGGGTCGCCGGGGAGCTGTTTTTT. Full variable domain (remainder filled in from reference TRBV9 and TRBJ2-2): DSGVTQTPKHLITATGQRVTLRCSPRSGDLSVYWYQQSLDQGLQFLIQYYNGEERAKGNILERFSAQQFPDLHSELNLSSLELGDSALYFCASSVRSGVAGELFFGEGSRLTVL.

The gene calls are TRBV30 and TRBJ2-1, with 9 positions matching TRBD2. Trimming removed 3 bases from V and 4 bases from J; junction bases left unmatched: 7. Germline V gene lookup returns CDR1 GTSNPN and CDR2 SVGIG (reference sequence). This CDR3 has 15 amino acids. In DNA form, the CDR3 reads TGTGCCTGGAGCGCGGGACTAGCCATGTACAATGAGCAGTTCTTC. Its protein is CAWSAGLAMYNEQFF.